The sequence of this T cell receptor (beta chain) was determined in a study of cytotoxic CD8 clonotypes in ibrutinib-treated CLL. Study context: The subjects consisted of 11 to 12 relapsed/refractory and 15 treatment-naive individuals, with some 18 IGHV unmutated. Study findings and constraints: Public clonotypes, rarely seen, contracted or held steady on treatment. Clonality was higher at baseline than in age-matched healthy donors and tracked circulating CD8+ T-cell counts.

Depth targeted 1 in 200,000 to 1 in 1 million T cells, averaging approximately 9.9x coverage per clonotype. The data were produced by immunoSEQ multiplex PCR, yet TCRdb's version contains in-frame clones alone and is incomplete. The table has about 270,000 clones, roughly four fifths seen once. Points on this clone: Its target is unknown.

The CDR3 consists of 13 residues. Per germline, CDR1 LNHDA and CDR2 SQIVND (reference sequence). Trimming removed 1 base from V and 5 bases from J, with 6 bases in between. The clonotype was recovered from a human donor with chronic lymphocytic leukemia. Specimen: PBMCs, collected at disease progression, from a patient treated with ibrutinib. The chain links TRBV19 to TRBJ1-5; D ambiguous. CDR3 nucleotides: TGTGCCAGTAGTATAGTATCCGATCAGCCCCAGCATTTT. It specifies CASSIVSDQPQHF.